The T cell receptor (beta chain) described here comes from a study of cytomegalovirus exposure and HLA in healthy donors. This clone was detected only a few times. Its antigen is as yet unknown. PCR was performed using 60 Vbeta and 13 Jbeta primers. Method: immunoSEQ multiplex PCR; TCRdb's copy keeps in-frame clones and lacks some. The sample yields tens of thousands of clones, about four fifths seen once. The CDR3 is 9 amino acids. Trimming took 8 bases from V and 11 from J, leaving 7 bases between them. The germline gives CDR1 MGHDK, CDR2 SYGVNS. Points from the study as a whole: Later analysis reportedly placed an Asian-associated ancestry cluster below the roughly 600-donor mean in N-insertions. A later analysis found that most CMV-associated TCR beta chains appeared HLA-restricted. TCR beta V- and J-gene trimming was later associated with a missense DCLRE1C variant.

The TCR originated in a man younger than 35 in good health and CMV-seronegative. Sequencing used PBMCs. The rearrangement uses TRBV25-1 and TRBJ1-3; D not resolved. The CDR3 spells CASPFPIYF. CDR3 sequence (DNA): TGTGCCAGCCCATTCCCCATATATTTT. Drawing the rest from reference TRBV25-1 and TRBJ1-3, the complete variable domain is EADIYQTPRYLVIGTGKKITLECSQTMGHDKMYWYQQDPGMELHLIHYSYGVNSTEKGDLSSESTVSRIRTEHFPLTLESARPSHTSQYLCASPFPIYFGEGSWLTVV.